The entry below gives a single T cell receptor beta chain sequence along with its context. The data are from a study of blood T cell repertoires in COVID-19. As for the study in general: In each case, the material was cDNA or gDNA derived from T cells, B-cell-depleted T cells, or PBMCs.

Using immunoSEQ multiplex PCR, the repertoire was profiled, and TCRdb retains in-frame clones only, with some absent. Of roughly 160,000 clones in the sample, almost 85% were seen once. The CDR3 covers 11 residues. The ends were cut back, 10 bases at V and 4 bases at J, with 10 bases in the middle. Germline V gene data show CDR1 as SEHNR and CDR2 as FQNEAQ (reference sequence). V usage is TRBV7-9 and J usage is TRBJ1-1, with D perhaps TRBD1 (5 bases). The sample taken for sequencing was peripheral blood. This TCR was sampled from a man between 18 and 29 years old with active or convalescent COVID-19. The CDR3 is CATHDSTEAFF. In DNA form, the CDR3 reads TGTGCCACTCACGACAGCACTGAAGCTTTCTTT. Supplemented by reference TRBV7-9 and TRBJ1-1, the full variable domain reads DTGVSQNPRHKITKRGQNVTFRCDPISEHNRLYWYRQTLGQGPEFLTYFQNEAQLEKSRLLSDRFSAERPKGSFSTLEIQRTEQGDSAMYLCATHDSTEAFFGQGTRLTVV.